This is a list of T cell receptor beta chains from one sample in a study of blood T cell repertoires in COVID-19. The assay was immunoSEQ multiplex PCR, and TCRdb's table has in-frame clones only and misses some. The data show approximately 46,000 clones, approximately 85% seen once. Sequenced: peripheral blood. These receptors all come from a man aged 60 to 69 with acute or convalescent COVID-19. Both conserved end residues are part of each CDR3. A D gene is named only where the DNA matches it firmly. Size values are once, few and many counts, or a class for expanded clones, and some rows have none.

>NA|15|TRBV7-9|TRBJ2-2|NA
TGTGCCAGCAGCTCGGGAAACTCGAACACCGGGGAGCTGTTTTTT
CASSSGNSNTGELFF
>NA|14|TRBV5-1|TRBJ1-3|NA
TGCGCCAGCAGCTTCTCGAGGCCCGGAAACACCATATATTTT
CASSFSRPGNTIYF
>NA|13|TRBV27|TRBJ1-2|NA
TGTGCCAGCAGTTTCAGGGGAAACTATGGCTACACCTTC
CASSFRGNYGYTF
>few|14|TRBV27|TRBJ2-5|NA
TGTGCCAGCAGTGACAGGGGAGGGGCAGAGACCCAGTACTTC
CASSDRGGAETQYF
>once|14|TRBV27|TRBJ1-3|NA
TGTGCCAGCAGTCCCAGGGTGTCAGGAAACACCATATATTTT
CASSPRVSGNTIYF
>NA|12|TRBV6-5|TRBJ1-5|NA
TGTGCCAGCAGGGAGACCCGGGGGCCCCAGCATTTT
CASRETRGPQHF
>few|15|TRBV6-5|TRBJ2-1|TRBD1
TGTGCCAGCAGTTACTCTGCCAGGGGGAACAATGAGCAGTTCTTC
CASSYSARGNNEQFF
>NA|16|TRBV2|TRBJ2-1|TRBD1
TGTGCCATACGGGACAGGGGCGGTATGGGGTACAATGAGCAGTTCTTC
CAIRDRGGMGYNEQFF
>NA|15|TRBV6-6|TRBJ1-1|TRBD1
TGTGCCAGCAGTATGGGACAGCTAATGAACACTGAAGCTTTCTTT
CASSMGQLMNTEAFF
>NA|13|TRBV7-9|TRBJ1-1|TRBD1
TGTGCCAGCAGGGAACAGGGGGCCCCTGAAGCTTTCTTT
CASREQGAPEAFF
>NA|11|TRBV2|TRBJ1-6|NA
TGTGCCAGCAGCGATAATTCACCCCTCCACTTT
CASSDNSPLHF
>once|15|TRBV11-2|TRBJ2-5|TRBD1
TGTGCCAGCAGCCCGGGACAGGGTCCCGGCGAGACCCAGTACTTC
CASSPGQGPGETQYF
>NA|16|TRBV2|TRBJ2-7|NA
TGTGCCAGCTTACAAGGGGGAGCAGGGCGAGCCTACGAGCAGTACTTC
CASLQGGAGRAYEQYF
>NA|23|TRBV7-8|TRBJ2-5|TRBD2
TGTGCCAGCAGCCGACAACTACTAGCGGGAGCGGTTGTTTTTTTGAGTGGTGAAGAGACCCAGTACTTC
CASSRQLLAGAVVFLSGEETQYF
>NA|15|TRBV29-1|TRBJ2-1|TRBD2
TGCAGCGCCGAAGGACTAGCGGGAGGGCCCTGGGAGCAGTTCTTC
CSAEGLAGGPWEQFF
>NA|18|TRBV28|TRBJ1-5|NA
TGTGCCAGCAGTTTATGGCCGCGAGGTAGGCCGCGGAATCAGCCCCAGCATTTT
CASSLWPRGRPRNQPQHF
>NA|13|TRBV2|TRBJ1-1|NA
TGTGCCAGCATAACAACTCGGACAGCTGAAGCTTTCTTT
CASITTRTAEAFF
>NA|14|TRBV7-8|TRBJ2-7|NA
TGTGCCAGCAGCTTAGTTGGGGGCCGCTACGAGCAGTACTTC
CASSLVGGRYEQYF
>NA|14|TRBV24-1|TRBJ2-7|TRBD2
TGTGCCACCTCGCACGGGGGGGATTCCTACGAGCAGTACTTC
CATSHGGDSYEQYF
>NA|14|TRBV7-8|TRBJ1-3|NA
TGTGCCAGCAGCTTAAGTTCAGGGCGAAACACCATATATTTT
CASSLSSGRNTIYF
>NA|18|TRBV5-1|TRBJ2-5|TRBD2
TGCGCCAGCAGCTTGGTGCCCTTCCTAGCGGGAGGACAAGAGACCCAGTACTTC
CASSLVPFLAGGQETQYF
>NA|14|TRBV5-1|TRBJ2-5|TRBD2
TGCGCCAGCAGCCGGGAGGGGCTCAGGGAGACCCAGTACTTC
CASSREGLRETQYF